Following are 20 T cell receptor beta chains from one sample sequenced in a study of early T cells in non-severe SARS-CoV-2 infection (dated by TCRdb to the early 2020s). The library was prepared using 5' RACE. Sequencing instrument: NextSeq 500. TCRdb reran the public reads through fastp at Q25 and MiXCR, keeping productive beta chains. For every CDR3 protein sequence, its rows merge into one entry that carries the most common genes and DNA. The sample table shows about 30,000 distinct CDR3 sequences, and 3.9% are seen once. About 7.5% of the sample goes to the ten largest clones. Sequenced material: whole blood. The receptor set was obtained from an adult who was a healthcare worker with PCR-confirmed SARS-CoV-2 infection or an uninfected control (not recorded which).

This clonotype has at least ten counts. The chain joins TRBV5-1 to TRBJ2-3, with D possibly TRBD2 on 6 matching bases. The CDR3 extends over 12 amino acids. The ends were cut back, 1 base at V and 14 bases at J, with 14 bases in the middle. CDR1 and CDR2 from the germline V gene are SGHRS and YFSETQ. CDR3 nucleotide sequence: TGCGCCAGCAGCTTGTCCGGGACTCATGCGTATTTT. Translation: CASSLSGTHAYF.

This clonotype has only a few counts. The chain uses TRBV18 and TRBJ2-4; TRBD1 is a possible D gene (6 bases). The germline gives CDR1 KGHSH, CDR2 LQKENI. Trimming took 4 bases from V and 0 from J, leaving 13 bases between them. This CDR3 is built from 16 residues. The CDR3 nucleotides read TGTGCCAGCTCACTCCGCAGGGACATAGCCAAAAACATTCAGTACTTC. Protein: CASSLRRDIAKNIQYF. Full variable domain (remainder filled in from reference TRBV18 and TRBJ2-4): NAGVMQNPRHLVRRRGQEARLRCSPMKGHSHVYWYRQLPEEGLKFMVYLQKENIIDESGMPKERFSAEFPKEGPSILRIQQVVRGDSAAYFCASSLRRDIAKNIQYFGAGTRLSVL.

The table lists this clonotype with many counts. The genes are TRBV4-1 and TRBJ2-7; 8 bases align to TRBD1. The germline gives CDR1 MGHRA, CDR2 YSYEKL. There are 13 residues in the CDR3. V was clipped by 4 bases and J by 4 bases; unmatched bases: 3. CDR3 in DNA: TGCGCCAGCAGCCCAGGGGGCTGGTACGAGCAGTACTTC. Translating gives CASSPGGWYEQYF.

There are many counts of this clonotype. The chain combines TRBV6-5 with TRBJ1-6; the D is unclear. V gave up 6 bases and J gave up 10 bases, with 16 bases separating them. The CDR3 runs to 14 residues. Germline loops: CDR1 MNHEY, CDR2 SVGAGI. The CDR3 here is CASSSDPGGSPLHF. CDR3 DNA: TGTGCCAGCAGCTCGGACCCCGGTGGGTCACCCCTCCACTTT.

This clonotype was recorded at least ten times. This rearrangement joins TRBV10-1 to TRBJ2-1; D is unresolved. Germline CDR1 and CDR2: WNHNN and SYGVQD (reference sequence). V lost 0 bases to trimming and J lost 5 bases, with 11 bases between them. This CDR3 has 15 residues. The CDR3 DNA reads TGCGCCAGCAGTGAGTCGGCTACCACCAACAATGAGCAGTTCTTC. It encodes CASSESATTNNEQFF.

This clonotype was recorded at least ten times. This sequence joins TRBV4-1 and TRBJ2-5, with 7 bases identical to TRBD2. Germline-derived CDR1 and CDR2 are MGHRA and YSYEKL. The ends lost 4 bases at V and 5 bases at J; junction bases unmatched: 7. The CDR3 loop spans 14 amino acids. The CDR3 DNA follows: TGCGCCAGCAGCCTACGACTAGCAGGGGAGACCCAGTACTTC. This translates into CASSLRLAGETQYF.

This clonotype has a count of ten or more. The chain links TRBV19 to TRBJ1-3; tentative D call: TRBD1 (5 bases). V was pared by 8 bases and J by 0 bases, with 14 bases between. CDR3 length equals 15 residues. Per germline, CDR1 LNHDA and CDR2 SQIVND (reference sequence). The CDR3 bases are TGTGCCAGTCGCCGGGGGGTAAGCTCTGGAAACACCATATATTTT. Protein: CASRRGVSSGNTIYF.

This clonotype was seen repeatedly, ten times or more. This chain links TRBV30 with TRBJ1-1; D unresolved. In germline, CDR1 is GTSNPN, CDR2 SVGIG (reference sequence). This CDR3 region has 13 residues. The V end was cut by 5 bases, the J end by 5 bases, with 15 bases between. The CDR3 DNA follows: TGTGCCTGGTCCCTCCAACCGGGGACTGAAGCTTTCTTT. Encoded protein: CAWSLQPGTEAFF.

In its sample, this clonotype was seen many times. V usage is TRBV28 and J usage is TRBJ1-1; D remains unclear. Looked up from germline, CDR1 is MDHEN and CDR2 is SYDVKM. V dropped 6 bases and J dropped 1 base, with 12 bases sitting between them. The CDR3 covers 14 residues. The CDR3 spells CASRPMRENTEAFF. In nucleotides, the CDR3 is TGTGCCAGCAGGCCAATGAGGGAGAACACTGAAGCTTTCTTT.

This clonotype has a count of ten or more. The rearrangement links TRBV19 to TRBJ1-1; D gene uncertain. The CDR3 contains 13 residues. Trimming took 11 bases from V and 0 from J, leaving 13 bases between them. Germline loops: CDR1 LNHDA, CDR2 SQIVND (reference sequence). The CDR3 DNA reads TGTGCCGGGTGCTACGGCGTGAACACTGAAGCTTTCTTT. Encoded protein: CAGCYGVNTEAFF.

This clonotype was observed a handful of times. The CDR3 bases are TGTGCCAGTACCGTGACAGGGGGCGGAAAACTGTTTTTT. It encodes CASTVTGGGKLFF. This chain links TRBV19 with TRBJ1-4; 10 bases line up with TRBD1. Per germline, CDR1 LNHDA and CDR2 SQIVND (reference sequence). J was trimmed by 10 bases and V by 7 bases; bases with no gene match: 6. This CDR3 has 13 amino acids.

This clonotype showed up many times. This chain joins TRBV7-2 and TRBJ1-1, with 7 bases lining up with TRBD1. J gave up 5 bases and V 5 bases, and 2 bases lay outside the gene matches. Looked up from germline, CDR1 is SGHTA and CDR2 is FQGNSA. The CDR3 sequence is 12 residues long. CDR3: CASSRQGTEAFF. The DNA for the CDR3 is TGTGCCAGCAGCCGACAGGGTACTGAAGCTTTCTTT.

Many counts were recorded for this clonotype. This CDR3 is CASSLVGAPDTQYF. Written as DNA, the CDR3 is TGCGCCAGCAGCTTGGTTGGCGCCCCAGATACGCAGTATTTT. V and J are TRBV5-1 and TRBJ2-3; unclear D gene. This CDR3 has 14 residues. V shed 0 bases and J shed 4 bases, with 9 bases lying between them. Germline assignment: CDR1 SGHRS and CDR2 YFSETQ. Using reference TRBV5-1 and TRBJ2-3 for the parts outside the CDR3, the full variable domain is KAGVTQTPRYLIKTRGQQVTLSCSPISGHRSVSWYQQTPGQGLQFLFEYFSETQRNKGNFPGRFSGRQFSNSRSEMNVSTLELGDSALYLCASSLVGAPDTQYFGPGTRLTVL.

This clonotype was counted at least ten times. CDR3 sequence (DNA): TGCAGCGTTGAACGCGACACGGGGAAAGCTTTCTTT. It specifies CSVERDTGKAFF. The V call is TRBV29-1, the J call TRBJ1-1, with unresolved D. V shed 2 bases and J shed 9 bases, with 13 bases lying between them. Germline loops: CDR1 SQVTM, CDR2 ANQGSEA. This CDR3 contains 12 residues.

In its sample, this clonotype was seen many times. The gene calls are TRBV29-1 and TRBJ1-1, with D tentatively TRBD1 (5 bases). CDR1 is SQVTM, CDR2 ANQGSEA, per germline. V lost 6 bases and J 1 base, leaving 15 bases between the germline ends. The CDR3 loop spans 14 amino acids. This chain's CDR3 is CSVRTSGGNTEAFF. In nucleotides, the CDR3 is TGCAGCGTCCGAACTTCCGGGGGGAACACTGAAGCTTTCTTT.

The table lists this clonotype with many counts. This sequence joins TRBV4-2 and TRBJ1-2; 7 nucleotides match TRBD1. This CDR3 has 15 residues. J gave up 0 bases and V 4 bases, and 5 bases lay outside the gene matches. Germline loops: CDR1 LGHNA, CDR2 YNFKEQ. The CDR3 is CASSPPGQSNYGYTF. CDR3 DNA: TGTGCCAGCAGCCCTCCGGGACAGTCTAACTATGGCTACACCTTC.

This clonotype has a handful of counts. The chain is built from TRBV7-6 and TRBJ2-7; TRBD2 matches at 8 bases. The V segment lost 5 bases and the J segment 6 bases; nucleotides outside the gene matches: 12. The CDR3 runs to 15 residues. CDR1 and CDR2 from the germline V gene are SGHVS and FNYEAQ. The CDR3 protein is CASSRTWGGRSEQYF. The CDR3 region has the DNA TGTGCCAGCAGCAGAACCTGGGGCGGGAGGAGCGAGCAGTACTTC.

In its sample, this clonotype was seen many times. J is TRBJ2-1 and V is TRBV19, with 8 bases identical to TRBD1. The CDR3 length is 14 residues. From germline, CDR1 is LNHDA and CDR2 SQIVND (reference sequence). V shed 9 bases and J 0 bases; nucleotides not matched to a gene: 4. CDR3 sequence: CASRGLGSYNEQFF. In DNA form, the CDR3 reads TGTGCCAGCAGGGGGCTCGGCTCCTACAATGAGCAGTTCTTC.

The sample holds many counts of this clonotype. This rearrangement joins TRBV2 to TRBJ1-3, with TRBD1 matching over 8 bases. The CDR3 loop spans 18 amino acids. Trimming at V came to 2 bases and at J to 7 bases, leaving 16 bases not matched to a gene. The germline CDR1 and CDR2 sequences are SNHLY and FYNNEI. CDR3 in amino acids: CASSESGQGGFGRNTIYF. The CDR3 coding sequence is TGTGCCAGCAGTGAATCCGGACAGGGAGGCTTCGGCCGGAACACCATATATTTT. The variable domain in full, completed from reference TRBV2 and TRBJ1-3, reads EPEVTQTPSHQVTQMGQEVILRCVPISNHLYFYWYRQILGQKVEFLVSFYNNEISEKSEIFDDQFSVERPDGSNFTLKIRSTKLEDSAMYFCASSESGQGGFGRNTIYFGEGSWLTVV.

This clonotype was detected only a few times. The rearrangement joins TRBV29-1 to TRBJ2-7; no clear D gene. CDR1 is SQVTM, CDR2 ANQGSEA, per germline. The germline V and J ends were trimmed by 7 bases and 2 bases, with 18 bases remaining between them. The CDR3 has 14 residues. CDR3 region: CSAGQSNNPYEQYF. The CDR3 DNA reads as TGCAGCGCCGGTCAGTCAAATAATCCCTACGAGCAGTACTTC.